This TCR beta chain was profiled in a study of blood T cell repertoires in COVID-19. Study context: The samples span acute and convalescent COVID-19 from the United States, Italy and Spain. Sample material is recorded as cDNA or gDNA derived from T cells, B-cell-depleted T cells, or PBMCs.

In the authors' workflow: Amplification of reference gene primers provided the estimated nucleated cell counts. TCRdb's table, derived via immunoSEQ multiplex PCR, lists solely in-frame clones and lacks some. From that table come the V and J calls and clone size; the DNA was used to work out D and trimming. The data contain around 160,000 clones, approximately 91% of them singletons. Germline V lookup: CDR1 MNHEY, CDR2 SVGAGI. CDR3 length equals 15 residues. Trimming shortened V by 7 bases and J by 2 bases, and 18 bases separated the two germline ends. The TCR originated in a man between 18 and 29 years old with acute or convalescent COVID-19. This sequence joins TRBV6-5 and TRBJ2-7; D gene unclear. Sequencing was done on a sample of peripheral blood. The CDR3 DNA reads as TGTGCCAGCACGGGTGTAGATTTAACTCCCTACGAGCAGTACTTC. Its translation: CASTGVDLTPYEQYF.